What follows are 10 T cell receptor beta chains derived from one specimen sequenced in a study of CD8 T cells in ankylosing spondylitis. TCRdb re-derived calls from the 5' RACE reads in MiXCR, one entry per CDR3 protein. The sample lists approximately 250,000 distinct CDR3 sequences, around 32% occurring once. Input material: blood, either unsorted or a sorted T cell fraction (not recorded which). The receptors originated from a male donor with ankylosing spondylitis or in good health (not recorded which).

V usage is TRBV7-9 and J usage is TRBJ2-7; D is undetermined. This CDR3 contains 14 residues. CDR1 is SEHNR, CDR2 FQNEAQ, per germline (reference sequence). Between the trimmed V and J ends, which lost 1 base and 7 bases, there was a span of 14 bases. The CDR3 nucleotides are TGTGCCAGCAGCTTAGTGTGGATCCCTGGGGAGCAGTACTTC. It translates to CASSLVWIPGEQYF.

V gene TRBV24-1 combines with J gene TRBJ2-1, with TRBD1 matching 9 bases. This CDR3 contains 16 residues. The ends lost 3 bases at V and 8 bases at J; junction bases unmatched: 10. From germline, CDR1 is KGHDR and CDR2 SFDVKD. The CDR3 DNA reads TGTGCCACCAGTGATCCCACAGGGGGCCGGATCGATGAGCAGTTCTTC. It codes for CATSDPTGGRIDEQFF.

The chain couples TRBV20-1 to TRBJ2-1; 14 bases are a match to TRBD2. This CDR3 comprises 19 residues. V lost 2 bases and J lost 10; bases outside the gene matches: 19. Germline V CDR1 and CDR2: DFQATT, SNEGSKA (reference sequence). CDR3: CSARRRLAGGIKSYREQFF. DNA of the CDR3: TGCAGTGCTAGAAGGAGACTAGCGGGGGGGATTAAATCCTACAGGGAGCAGTTCTTC.

V usage is TRBV13 and J usage is TRBJ2-3, with 9 bases identical to TRBD2. J gave up 9 bases and V 5 bases, and 12 bases lay outside the gene matches. CDR3 length: 15 residues. Germline loops: CDR1 PRHDT, CDR2 FYEKMQ (reference sequence). This CDR3 reads CASSLERGDTSTQYF. In nucleotides, the CDR3 is TGTGCCAGCAGCCTGGAGCGGGGGGACACGAGCACGCAGTATTTT.

V usage is TRBV10-3 and J usage is TRBJ2-1; D gene uncertain. This CDR3 has 13 residues. Germline CDR1 is ENHRY and CDR2 is SYGVKD. Between the trimmed V and J ends, which lost 3 bases and 3 bases, there was a span of 6 bases. The CDR3 nucleotides are TGTGCCATCAGTGATACAAACTACAATGAGCAGTTCTTC. Its translation is CAISDTNYNEQFF.

J is TRBJ1-2 and V is TRBV12-3 or TRBV12-4; D might be TRBD1 (5 bases). The germline V and J ends were trimmed by 4 bases and 7 bases, with 22 bases remaining between them. The CDR3 spans 16 residues. CDR3 DNA: TGTGCCAGCAGTTCGGGACGCTTCCTGATGTTCGGTGGCTACACCTTC. Its protein product is CASSSGRFLMFGGYTF.

There are many counts of this clonotype. The CDR3 spells CASSLAGTVSYEQYF. The CDR3, as DNA: TGTGCCAGCAGCTTAGCCGGGACAGTTTCCTACGAGCAGTACTTC. The chain is built from TRBV7-9 and TRBJ2-7; 7 bases fit TRBD1. CDR1 SEHNR and CDR2 FQNEAQ come from the germline V gene (reference sequence). This CDR3 comprises 15 residues. Trimming removed 0 bases from V and 1 base from J; junction bases left unmatched: 3.

This clonotype was observed once. This rearrangement joins TRBV20-1 to TRBJ1-1, with TRBD1 as a possible D gene (5 bases). Germline CDR1 reads DFQATT; CDR2 reads SNEGSKA (reference sequence). Trimming left V 3 bases short and J 8 bases short, with 16 bases between. The CDR3 runs 13 residues. The CDR3 loop is CSASDTGPREAFF. The CDR3 bases are TGCAGTGCTAGCGACACAGGACCCCGGGAAGCTTTCTTT.

The rearrangement links TRBV5-1 to TRBJ2-2; 9 bases align to TRBD2. The CDR3 extends over 17 amino acids. Unmatched junction bases numbered 7, after V lost 0 bases and J lost 4 bases. CDR1 SGHRS and CDR2 YFSETQ come from the germline V gene. The CDR3 DNA sequence: TGCGCCAGCAGCTTGGGACTAGCGGAGACGCTCACCGGGGAGCTGTTTTTT. Residues: CASSLGLAETLTGELFF.

The chain joins TRBV12-3 or TRBV12-4 to TRBJ1-6, with 9 bases identical to TRBD1. This CDR3 contains 14 residues. V lost 7 bases and J lost 12; bases outside the gene matches: 10. The chain's CDR3 is CASTRGTGRQPLHF. DNA for the CDR3: TGTGCCAGCACCCGGGGGACAGGGAGGCAACCCCTCCACTTT.